Listed below are T cell receptor beta chains from one sample, sequenced in a study of cytomegalovirus exposure and HLA in healthy donors. Using immunoSEQ multiplex PCR, the repertoire was profiled, and TCRdb retains in-frame clones only, with some absent. This table has 90,000 to 130,000 clones, roughly 80% appearing once. What was sequenced was PBMCs. The receptors shown here come from a young man in good health and CMV-seropositive. Each CDR3 is given without its conserved first and last residue.

v_call	cdr3_aa
TRBV6-5	ASSPRYPSTDTQY
TRBV28	ASSPPLRGGYT
TRBV11-2	ASSPTAGRAYYEQY
TRBV30	AYQPRSGVGLYGYT
TRBV11-2	ASSLDIDREESSTDTQY
TRBV9	ASTPGGYPSGNTIY
TRBV11-2	ASSLIAYEQY
TRBV5-6	ASSLLFGRTGYGYT
TRBV5-6	ASSEQGPGELF
TRBV9	ASSVEPAGNTEAF
TRBV18	ASSPSAQIMNTEAF
TRBV18	ASSRDRAKGYT
TRBV5-1	ASSPDRGDQPQH
TRBV11-2	ASSPHTGNTEAF
TRBV5-3	ARSCRTGGRTEAF
TRBV9	ASSVGGGANEQF
TRBV11-2	ASSKLWETSRNTGELF
TRBV7-3	ASSSGQANNSPLH
TRBV28	ASSLRAGISYEQY
TRBV7-9	ASSPSFFRAGKNIQY
TRBV4-1	ASSTPERGTEAF
TRBV18	ASSPPTGGPKNTEAF
TRBV5-1	ASSLGGTLRREQY
TRBV7-9	ASSLVGSGYT
TRBV10-1	ASSTNHGEEGEAF
TRBV19	ASSIEGADPYEQY
TRBV5-1	ASSPGGSSNQPQH
TRBV6-5	ASSYGTLYGYT
TRBV7-3	ASSSDRGTEAF
TRBV9	ASSAGQGSSYEQY
TRBV5-4	ASSLGQGSWITEAF
TRBV9	ASSAGLTKDTQY
TRBV5-1	ASSLESLAGVSDTQY
TRBV11-3	ASSPQGNTGELF
TRBV5-4	ASSSGTGGAYNEQF
TRBV6-1	ASSERVSSYNEQF
TRBV2	ASSGTGENEAF
TRBV5-1	ASSRTEGAGTQY
TRBV19	ASSTEGQGGEQF
TRBV5-4	ASSPDRSSYEQY
TRBV27	ASRVSGHNNSPLH
TRBV7-3	ASSLSRGEETQY
TRBV2	ASSRDRRRVAEQY
TRBV5-1	ASSRDRANTEAF
TRBV5-6	ASSLVSGGDKQY
TRBV4-1	ASSPRLAGEPTGELF
TRBV11-2	ASSVGGSALYEQY
TRBV27	ASSFLVSDNEQF
TRBV7-9	ASSLGLEGPDTDTQY
TRBV7-3	ASSLMGQGYEQY
TRBV5-1	ASRRDRVGDTIY
TRBV6-1	ASSAMGQVHNEQF
TRBV4-2	ASSRALQGQGSGANVLT
TRBV4-1	ASRGTLKGTEAF
TRBV27	ASSPPPRYQETQY
TRBV9	ASSEGGRGSTDTQY
TRBV14	ASSSSRADTQY
TRBV7-9	ASSPTGEANYGYT
TRBV9	ASSVVDRVWSSYNSPLH
TRBV4-1	ASSQGGTSGSPGTDTQY